This TCR beta chain was obtained from a study of T cells in localized non-small cell lung cancer. Overall study results and limits: Heterogeneity stays possible, as sequencing covered only one tumor region. The study found T cell clonality highest in uninvolved adjacent lung, above tumor. Appearing in adjacent lung were a median about 50 of the top 100 tumor clones.

Using immunoSEQ multiplex PCR, the repertoire was profiled, and TCRdb retains in-frame clones only, with some absent. The sample lists around 78,000 clones; over 75% were seen once. A word on this clone: Its specificity is unknown.

The source is a female donor aged 60 or older with stage I lung adenocarcinoma. The starting material was peripheral blood, obtained before any cancer treatment.

The chain's CDR3 is CASSLARGSGNTIYF. In DNA form, the CDR3 reads TGTGCCAGCAGCTTAGCGCGTGGATCTGGAAACACCATATATTTT. V gene TRBV7-2 combines with J gene TRBJ1-3; D call uncertain. The CDR3 extends over 15 amino acids. Germline CDR1 and CDR2: SGHTA and FQGNSA. V lost 0 bases to trimming and J lost 1 base, with 7 bases between them. Full variable domain (outside the CDR3, taken from reference TRBV7-2 and TRBJ1-3): GAGVSQSPSNKVTEKGKDVELRCDPISGHTALYWYRQSLGQGLEFLIYFQGNSAPDKSGLPSDRFSAERTGGSVSTLTIQRTQQEDSAVYLCASSLARGSGNTIYFGEGSWLTVV.